The text below deals with one T cell receptor beta chain. Germline CDR1 and CDR2: SNHLY and FYNNEI. V was clipped by 4 bases and J by 0 bases, with 13 bases between them. This CDR3 is 15 amino acids long. The data belong to a study of blood T cell repertoires in COVID-19. Donors of Cohort 3 who recovered were those that had two negative PCRs, clearance, or symptom resolution. This table comes from immunoSEQ multiplex PCR, and its TCRdb copy is limited to in-frame clones, with some not included. The sample yields 150,000 to 200,000 clones, around 81% seen once. V usage is TRBV2 and J usage is TRBJ2-7, with D possibly being TRBD2 (5 bases). What was sequenced was PBMCs or T cells enriched from blood (not recorded which). This TCR was recovered from a man aged 40-49 years who had recovered from COVID-19. CDR3 nucleotide sequence: TGTGCCAGCAGTGGCGGAGGCCGAAGCTCCTACGAGCAGTACGTC. It translates to CASSGGGRSSYEQYV.